The clone carrying this TCR beta chain has more than one count but fewer than ten. This sample is drawn from a study of ipilimumab plus nivolumab after autologous stem cell transplantation. Patients got ipilimumab 1 mg/kg beginning 14 to 28 days post-transplant. Dosing: nivolumab 3 mg/kg IV, weeks 1, 4, 7, 10, then every two weeks to week 26. Assay used: immunoSEQ multiplex PCR; TCRdb lists only in-frame clones, some missing. Seen here are approximately 15,000 clones, about four fifths observed once, and the top ten hold more than 9%. CDR3 length equals 15 residues. V was trimmed by 3 bases and J by 4 bases, leaving 12 bases between them. Per germline, CDR1 LNHNV and CDR2 YYDKDF (reference sequence).

The V call is TRBV15, the J call TRBJ1-4, with a weak D call TRBD1 (6 bases). Sequences were derived from PBMCs, sampled in a trial of ipilimumab plus nivolumab as post-transplant consolidation. This sequence was found in a male donor with primary mediastinal lymphoma. The CDR3: CATSSRDTYNEKLFF. The CDR3 nucleotides are TGTGCCACCAGCAGTCGGGACACCTATAATGAAAAACTGTTTTTT.